This T cell receptor (beta chain) is from a study of blood T cell repertoires in COVID-19. The CDR3 runs to 14 residues. The V end lost 4 bases, the J end lost 2 bases, and 11 bases lay between the germline ends. CDR1 and CDR2 (germline): ENHRY, SYGVKD. Produced via immunoSEQ multiplex PCR; TCRdb's table is partial and in-frame only. Of roughly 63,000 clones in the sample, around 80% were seen once. V gene TRBV10-3 combines with J gene TRBJ2-5; TRBD2 might be the D (5 bases). The sequenced sample consisted of peripheral blood. The sequence was obtained from a human donor in a cohort sampled during active COVID-19. The CDR3 DNA reads TGTGCCATCAGTGTCGGCGGGCCTCAAGAGACCCAGTACTTC. This gives the protein CAISVGGPQETQYF.